Sequencing of this T cell receptor beta chain was carried out in a study of blood T cell repertoires in COVID-19. As originally analysed: The authors estimated nucleated cell counts from reference gene primer amplification. The table came from immunoSEQ multiplex PCR; TCRdb's copy has only in-frame clones and leaves some out. That table supplies the V and J calls and clone size; D and trimming were determined from the DNA. The table includes around 45,000 clones, roughly 87% detected once. This CDR3 contains 17 residues. Germline V lookup: CDR1 MDHEN, CDR2 SYDVKM. J gave up 4 bases and V 6 bases, and 14 bases lay outside the gene matches.

This chain joins TRBV28 and TRBJ2-5; 10 nucleotides line up with TRBD2. Sequenced: peripheral blood. This TCR came from a man in his fifties or sixties with active COVID-19. Written as DNA, the CDR3 is TGTGCCAGCAGACACCCTGGGAGCGGGAGGGGGCGAGAGACCCAGTACTTC. Encoded protein: CASRHPGSGRGRETQYF.